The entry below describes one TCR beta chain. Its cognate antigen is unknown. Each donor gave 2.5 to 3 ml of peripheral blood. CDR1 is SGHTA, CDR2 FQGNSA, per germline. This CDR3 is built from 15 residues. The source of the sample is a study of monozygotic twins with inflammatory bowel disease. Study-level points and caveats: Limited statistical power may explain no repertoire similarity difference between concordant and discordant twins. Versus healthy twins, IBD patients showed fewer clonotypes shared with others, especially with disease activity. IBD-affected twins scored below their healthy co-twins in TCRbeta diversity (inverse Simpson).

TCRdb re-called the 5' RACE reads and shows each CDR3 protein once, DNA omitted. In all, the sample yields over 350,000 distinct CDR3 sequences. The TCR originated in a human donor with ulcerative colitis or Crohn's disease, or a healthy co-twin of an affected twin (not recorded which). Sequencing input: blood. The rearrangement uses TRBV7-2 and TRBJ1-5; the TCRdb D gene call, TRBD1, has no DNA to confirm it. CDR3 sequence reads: CASSLDTGSYQPQHF. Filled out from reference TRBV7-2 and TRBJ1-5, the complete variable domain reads GAGVSQSPSNKVTEKGKDVELRCDPISGHTALYWYRQSLGQGLEFLIYFQGNSAPDKSGLPSDRFSAERTGGSVSTLTIQRTQQEDSAVYLCASSLDTGSYQPQHFGDGTRLSIL.